The 15 T cell receptor beta chains listed next were all sequenced from one sample in a study of blood T cell repertoires in COVID-19. The method was immunoSEQ multiplex PCR; TCRdb's version includes in-frame clones alone and lacks a portion of them. The sample lists 360,000 or so clones; 85% to 90% were seen once. The sequenced sample was PBMCs or T cells enriched from blood (not recorded which). These receptors all come from a woman under 40 who had recovered from COVID-19.

V gene TRBV28 combines with J gene TRBJ2-3; TRBD2 matches at 11 bases. V shed 6 bases and J 5 bases; nucleotides not matched to a gene: 10. The CDR3 runs 16 residues. Per germline, CDR1 MDHEN and CDR2 SYDVKM. Here the CDR3 DNA reads TGTGCCAGCAGGGCGACTAGCGGGGACCCTCTAGATACGCAGTATTTT. Translated, it gives CASRATSGDPLDTQYF.

The gene calls are TRBV6-5 and TRBJ2-5, with D possibly being TRBD1 (6 bases). Trimming cost V 8 bases and J 5 bases, with 18 bases left between them. Germline V gives CDR1 MNHEY, CDR2 SVGAGI. CDR3 length: 14 residues. The CDR3 DNA is TGTGCCAGCCGATCTTCAGGGGATTGGGAGACCCAGTACTTC. As protein: CASRSSGDWETQYF.

This clone has just a few counts. This rearrangement joins TRBV5-1 to TRBJ2-7; D is unresolved. The V and J ends lost 0 bases and 6 bases respectively, with 13 bases between them. The CDR3 consists of 14 residues. CDR1 and CDR2 (germline): SGHRS, YFSETQ. The CDR3 sequence is CASSLELAQREQYF. CDR3 DNA: TGCGCCAGCAGCTTGGAGTTAGCTCAGCGCGAGCAGTACTTC.

The J gene is TRBJ2-3, the V gene TRBV5-6, with D maybe TRBD1 (6 bases). Deletions cut 2 bases from V and 4 bases from J, with 17 bases between. The CDR3 totals 16 residues. Germline CDR1 SGHDT, CDR2 YYEEEE. As DNA, the CDR3 is TGTGCCAGCAGCTTAGGGATGGCAGGGGCGGCAGATACGCAGTATTTT. It is translated as CASSLGMAGAADTQYF.

The rearrangement links TRBV11-2 to TRBJ2-1; 8 nucleotides line up with TRBD1. CDR3 length: 15 residues. V lost 1 base, J lost 7 bases, and 6 bases stayed unmatched. The V gene's germline CDR1 is SGHAT and CDR2 FQNNGV. This chain's CDR3 is CASSLVITGGNEQFF. In DNA form, the CDR3 reads TGTGCCAGCAGCTTAGTAATAACAGGGGGGAATGAGCAGTTCTTC.

The chain uses TRBV4-2 and TRBJ2-4, with D perhaps TRBD1 (5 bases). V lost 1 base and J lost 7, with 11 bases in between. This CDR3 is built from 14 residues. Per germline, CDR1 LGHNA and CDR2 YNFKEQ. The CDR3 bases are TGTGCCAGCAGCCAAGGGGGCAGTCACAACATTCAGTACTTC. Amino acids: CASSQGGSHNIQYF.

This chain links TRBV18 with TRBJ2-7; the match to TRBD1 covers 11 bases. Germline V gene data show CDR1 as KGHSH and CDR2 as LQKENI. CDR3 length equals 15 residues. The V and J ends lost 5 bases and 1 base, in that order; junction bases with no gene match: 4. CDR3 sequence: CASSAGTGGSYEQYF. CDR3 sequence (DNA): TGTGCCAGCTCAGCCGGGACAGGGGGTTCCTACGAGCAGTACTTC.

The chain is built from TRBV24-1 and TRBJ1-2; 9 bases are a match to TRBD1. The CDR3 is 15 residues long. V was clipped by 4 bases and J by 8 bases; unmatched bases: 10. In germline, CDR1 is KGHDR, CDR2 SFDVKD. CDR3 sequence reads: CATSDSGQGPEGYTF. In DNA form, the CDR3 reads TGTGCCACCAGTGACAGTGGACAGGGGCCGGAAGGCTACACCTTC.

This chain uses TRBV6-5 with TRBJ2-7, with TRBD1 matching 7 bases. Germline CDR1 reads MNHEY; CDR2 reads SVGAGI. With 8 bases clipped from V and 1 base from J, the junction kept 11 bases outside the gene matches. This CDR3 has 15 residues. CDR3 region: CASRIRQGRSYEQYF. CDR3 nucleotide sequence: TGTGCCAGCCGAATACGACAGGGAAGGTCCTACGAGCAGTACTTC.

The rearrangement joins TRBV10-1 to TRBJ2-3; perhaps TRBD2 as D (6 bases). The CDR3 loop spans 14 amino acids. Germline assignment: CDR1 WNHNN and CDR2 SYGVQD (reference sequence). V dropped 2 bases and J dropped 5 bases, with 11 bases sitting between them. This CDR3 reads CASSEREQRDTQYF. The CDR3 DNA is TGCGCCAGCAGTGAGCGGGAGCAGAGAGATACGCAGTATTTT.

This chain connects TRBV18 to TRBJ2-1; 14 bases match TRBD2. The trim removed 5 bases at V and 6 bases at J, leaving 3 bases unmatched. CDR3 length: 15 amino acids. CDR1 and CDR2 from the germline V gene are KGHSH and LQKENI. In DNA, the CDR3 is TGTGCCAGCTCAGGGACTAGCGGGGGAGCCAATGAGCAGTTCTTC. Encoded protein: CASSGTSGGANEQFF.

The genes are TRBV7-3 and TRBJ2-7; perhaps TRBD1 as D (5 bases). Trimming took 6 bases from V and 5 from J, leaving 29 bases between them. Germline values: CDR1 SGHTA, CDR2 FQGTGA. This CDR3 is built from 18 residues. In nucleotides, the CDR3 is TGTGCCAGCAGTTCCTTCGGGCCCCTCTTGGGAATCAGGGACGAGCAGTACTTC. Translating it yields CASSSFGPLLGIRDEQYF.

The chain recombines TRBV24-1 with TRBJ1-4, with TRBD1 matching over 11 bases. The CDR3 runs to 19 residues. Germline V gives CDR1 KGHDR, CDR2 SFDVKD. Germline trimming cut 3 bases from V and 7 bases from J; bases unmatched to any gene: 15. Written as DNA, the CDR3 is TGTGCCACCAGTGATACCGTCCCGGGACAGGGGGATCGGAGTGAAAAACTGTTTTTT. Protein product: CATSDTVPGQGDRSEKLFF.

This clone has more than one count but fewer than ten. The rearrangement links TRBV6-5 to TRBJ2-7; TRBD2 matches 14 bases. This CDR3 has 15 residues. The trim removed 7 bases at V and 6 bases at J, leaving 8 bases unmatched. In germline, CDR1 is MNHEY, CDR2 SVGAGI. CDR3 bases: TGTGCCAGCACCCCCGAGACTAGCGGGAGGGGCGAGCAGTACTTC. Its protein product is CASTPETSGRGEQYF.

The chain combines TRBV19 with TRBJ1-3; 9 nucleotides align to TRBD1. Germline V gene lookup returns CDR1 LNHDA and CDR2 SQIVND (reference sequence). This CDR3 is 11 amino acids long. Trimming took 7 bases from V and 15 from J; bases not matched to a gene: 7. The CDR3 bases are TGTGCCAGTACCCGGGACAGGGAAACATATTTT. As protein: CASTRDRETYF.